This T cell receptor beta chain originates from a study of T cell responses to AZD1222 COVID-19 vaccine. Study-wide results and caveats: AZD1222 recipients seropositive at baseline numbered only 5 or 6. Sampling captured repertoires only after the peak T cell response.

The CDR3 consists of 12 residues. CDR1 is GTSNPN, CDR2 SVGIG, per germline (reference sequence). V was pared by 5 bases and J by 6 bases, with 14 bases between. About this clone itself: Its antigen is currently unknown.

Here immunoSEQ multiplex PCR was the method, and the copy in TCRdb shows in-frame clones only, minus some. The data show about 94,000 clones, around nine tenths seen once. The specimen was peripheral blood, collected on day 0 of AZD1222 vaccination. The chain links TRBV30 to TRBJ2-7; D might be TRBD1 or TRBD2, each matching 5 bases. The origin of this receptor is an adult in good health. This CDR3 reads CAWDRGDTEQYF. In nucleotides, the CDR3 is TGTGCCTGGGACAGAGGGGATACCGAGCAGTACTTC.